This record looks at one T cell receptor (beta chain) sequence and its context. Gene and germline names: mouse. The read finishes 4 residues shy of the CDR3 end, and the germline J gene is used to complete it. Sorting used CD4, CD8alpha, NKG2D, NKG2ACE and other markers on pooled cutaneous lymph node cells. These data originate in a study of CD8+ T cells in alopecia areata. CDR1 is NSHNY, CDR2 SYGAGN, per germline. The CDR3 is made up of 15 amino acids. Trimming took off 1 base at V and 2 bases at J, with 11 bases between the two ends. RNA extraction and reverse transcription yielded cDNA as sequencing template. Sequenced by immunoSEQ multiplex PCR; TCRdb stores in-frame clones only, minus some. In total the sample includes 200,000 to 300,000 clones, none of them seen once.

Sequencing was done on a sample of CD4+ T cells sorted from a lymph node. The chain joins TRBV13-1 to TRBJ2-5, with D tentatively TRBD1 (6 bases). This sequence was found in a C3H/HeJ mouse with alopecia areata. The strain is characterized by the MHC haplotype H2-k. The CDR3 is CASSDSRDIQDTQYF. CDR3 DNA, as far as it was read: TGTGCCAGCAGTGATTCCCGGGACATCCAAGAC.